This T cell receptor beta chain was documented in a study of blood T cell repertoires in COVID-19. In the study overall: Samples taken during acute and convalescent COVID-19 were collected in the United States, Italy and Spain. T cells, B-cell-depleted T cells, or PBMCs provided the cDNA or gDNA that served as material.

In the authors' methods: By means of reference gene primer amplification, nucleated cell counts were estimated. The method was immunoSEQ multiplex PCR; TCRdb's version includes in-frame clones alone and lacks a portion of them. The V and J calls and clone size are taken from that table; D and trimming were inferred from the DNA. The data show 200,000 to 300,000 clones, 82% seen once. CDR3 length: 14 residues. Per germline, CDR1 SEHNR and CDR2 FQNEAQ (reference sequence). V lost 8 bases to trimming and J lost 0 bases; unmatched junction nucleotides: 2. Sequencing was done on a sample of peripheral blood. The chain uses TRBV7-9 and TRBJ2-3; 10 bases map to TRBD2. The TCR originated in a woman aged 70 to 79 with acute or convalescent COVID-19. CDR3 loop: CASGLAASTDTQYF. CDR3 nucleotide sequence: TGTGCCAGCGGACTAGCGGCAAGCACAGATACGCAGTATTTT.